These 20 T cell receptor beta chains were all obtained from the same sample, sequenced in a study of T cell changes during pregnancy in multiple sclerosis (dated by TCRdb to the late 2010s). The library relied on the immunoSEQ multiplex PCR assay. TCRdb took this table from immuneACCESS and kept in-frame rearrangements with V and J called. Such tables lack part of the clones; where checked against another copy, unresolved V genes explain under half of the gap, and the rest is unexplained. This sample is represented by roughly 60,000 clones; roughly 92% of them were singletons. The ten largest make up approximately 1.5% of the sample. The input for sequencing was peripheral blood, taken in the second trimester of pregnancy. The origin of the receptors is a female donor with multiple sclerosis, enrolled in a pregnancy study.

The chain uses TRBV5-4 and TRBJ2-7; tentative D call: TRBD2 (5 bases). Per the germline V gene, CDR1 is SGHNT and CDR2 is YYREEE (reference sequence). The CDR3 is 13 amino acids. Trimming removed 4 bases at V and 0 bases at J, with 8 bases between. For the CDR3, the DNA is TGTGCCAGCAGCGCGGGTGTCTCCTACGAGCAGTACTTC. Translating it yields CASSAGVSYEQYF.

The chain's CDR3 is CASSYGTPAEAFF. The CDR3 DNA follows: TGTGCCAGCAGTTACGGGACACCAGCCGAAGCTTTCTTT. V gene TRBV28 combines with J gene TRBJ1-1; D may be TRBD1 (6 bases). The CDR3 totals 13 residues. V was shortened by 4 bases and J by 8 bases, with 14 bases between the two germline ends. The germline CDR1 and CDR2 sequences are MDHEN and SYDVKM.

The chain recombines TRBV6-4 with TRBJ2-1; D call uncertain. V was shortened by 0 bases and J by 7 bases, with 10 bases between the two germline ends. Germline lookup yields CDR1 MRHNA and CDR2 SNTAGT. The CDR3 contains 14 residues. The CDR3 bases are TGTGCCAGCAGTGACTCATTGGAGAGGAATGAGCAGTTCTTC. Translating it yields CASSDSLERNEQFF.

This clone is a singleton in its sample. V and J are TRBV2 and TRBJ1-6; no clear D. The germline gives CDR1 SNHLY, CDR2 FYNNEI. CDR3 length: 14 residues. Between the trimmed V and J ends, which lost 4 bases and 2 bases, there was a span of 6 bases. CDR3 DNA: TGTGCCAGCAGTGGGGCGACCTATAATTCACCCCTCCACTTT. Its translation: CASSGATYNSPLHF.

V gene TRBV7-9 combines with J gene TRBJ2-1; 13 bases line up with TRBD2. The CDR3 contains 15 residues. V dropped 1 base and J dropped 8; count of bases not matched to a gene: 2. Looked up from germline, CDR1 is SEHNR and CDR2 is FQNEAQ (reference sequence). The DNA of the CDR3 is TGTGCCAGCAGCTTAGTGACTAGCGGGAGGTATGAGCAGTTCTTC. It encodes CASSLVTSGRYEQFF.

The chain links TRBV7-2 to TRBJ1-2, with TRBD1 as a possible D gene (5 bases). Between the trimmed V and J ends, which lost 3 bases and 2 bases, there was a span of 13 bases. Germline CDR1 and CDR2: SGHTA and FQGNSA. The CDR3 loop spans 15 amino acids. Here the CDR3 reads CASSFRPEGNYGYTF. The CDR3 nucleotides read TGTGCCAGCAGCTTTAGGCCGGAGGGGAACTATGGCTACACCTTC.

The chain joins TRBV6-6 to TRBJ2-1, with 13 positions matching TRBD2. With V trimmed by 7 bases and J by 7 bases, 7 bases remained unmatched. Germline lookup yields CDR1 MNHNY and CDR2 SVGAGI (reference sequence). This CDR3 spans 15 amino acids. CDR3 DNA sequence: TGTGCCAGCAAGAACGGACTAGCGGGAGATAATGAGCAGTTCTTC. It encodes CASKNGLAGDNEQFF.

The genes are TRBV7-2 and TRBJ2-2; D is perhaps TRBD2 (5 bases). CDR1 and CDR2 (germline): SGHTA, FQGNSA. CDR3 length: 16 amino acids. The V gene lost 1 base and the J gene lost 0 bases, with 9 bases spanning the gap. In DNA form, the CDR3 reads TGTGCCAGCAGCTTAGAAAGCGGACCGAACACCGGGGAGCTGTTTTTT. Translating gives CASSLESGPNTGELFF. The full variable domain, with the rest looked up from reference TRBV7-2 and TRBJ2-2, is GAGVSQSPSNKVTEKGKDVELRCDPISGHTALYWYRQSLGQGLEFLIYFQGNSAPDKSGLPSDRFSAERTGGSVSTLTIQRTQQEDSAVYLCASSLESGPNTGELFFGEGSRLTVL.

The V call is TRBV2, the J call TRBJ2-2; 8 bases map to TRBD2. The CDR3 spans 15 residues. Germline V gene sequence: CDR1 SNHLY, CDR2 FYNNEI. Losses at the gene ends were 4 bases for V and 2 bases for J; bases not matched to a gene: 3. The CDR3 DNA is TGTGCCAGCAGTGGGACTAGCAGAAACACCGGGGAGCTGTTTTTT. This gives the protein CASSGTSRNTGELFF.

The chain combines TRBV30 with TRBJ1-2, with D hard to call. Germline CDR1 GTSNPN, CDR2 SVGIG (reference sequence). The CDR3 has 12 residues. Trimming left V 0 bases short and J 6 bases short, with 8 bases between. CDR3 amino acids: CAWSVLGDGYTF. As DNA, the CDR3 is TGTGCCTGGAGTGTTCTCGGTGATGGCTACACCTTC.

The chain uses TRBV29-1 and TRBJ2-7; 10 bases line up with TRBD2. The germline V gene encodes CDR1 SQVTM and CDR2 ANQGSEA. This CDR3 spans 14 amino acids. Trimming took 6 bases from V and 7 from J; bases not matched to a gene: 12. CDR3 residues: CSVLELLAGDEQYF. In DNA form, the CDR3 reads TGCAGCGTGCTTGAGCTTCTAGCGGGGGATGAGCAGTACTTC.

The chain employs TRBV7-2 and TRBJ2-5, with D perhaps matching TRBD1 (5 bases). CDR3 length equals 15 residues. V was trimmed by 3 bases and J by 1 base, leaving 12 bases between them. Germline CDR1 SGHTA, CDR2 FQGNSA. The CDR3 sequence is CASSFIPGPQETQYF. The CDR3, as DNA: TGTGCCAGCAGCTTTATCCCAGGGCCCCAAGAGACCCAGTACTTC.

This clone occurred once. The genes are TRBV5-1 and TRBJ2-6; 7 nucleotides agree with TRBD1. The germline V gene has CDR1 SGHRS and CDR2 YFSETQ. The junction had 13 bases not matched to a gene; V was cut back by 7 bases and J by 0 bases. This CDR3 is built from 18 residues. The CDR3: CASAYRDRNPSGANVLTF. DNA for the CDR3: TGCGCCAGCGCCTATCGGGACAGAAATCCCTCTGGGGCCAACGTCCTGACTTTC.

This clone was recorded once. The chain employs TRBV9 and TRBJ1-4; tentative D call: TRBD1 (5 bases). Germline V gene data show CDR1 as SGDLS and CDR2 as YYNGEE. The CDR3 runs to 17 residues. The V and J ends lost 2 bases and 5 bases respectively, with 19 bases between them. As DNA, the CDR3 is TGTGCCAGCAGCGTTGGGGTGATCGGCCGGACAAATGAAAAACTGTTTTTT. Amino acid sequence: CASSVGVIGRTNEKLFF.

The J gene is TRBJ2-1, the V gene TRBV13; perhaps TRBD2 as D (6 bases). The CDR3 is 14 residues long. Trimming stripped 3 bases from V and 4 bases from J, with 10 bases between. Looked up from germline, CDR1 is PRHDT and CDR2 is FYEKMQ (reference sequence). Written as DNA, the CDR3 is TGTGCCAGCAGCTTGGAGGGCCTATACAATGAGCAGTTCTTC. It encodes CASSLEGLYNEQFF.

V usage is TRBV4-2 and J usage is TRBJ1-2, with 9 nucleotides matching TRBD1. The germline V gene encodes CDR1 LGHNA and CDR2 YNFKEQ. V trimming: 2 bases; J trimming: 5 bases; junction bases outside the gene matches: 9. CDR3 size: 16 residues. The DNA of the CDR3 is TGTGCCAGCAGCCAATCTAGTCCGACAGGGGGTTATGGCTACACCTTC. Translated, it gives CASSQSSPTGGYGYTF.

V is TRBV5-1 and J is TRBJ1-5, with TRBD1 as a possible D gene (6 bases). CDR1 SGHRS and CDR2 YFSETQ come from the germline V gene. V lost 0 bases, J lost 0 bases, and 10 bases lay in between. The CDR3 consists of 16 residues. CDR3 DNA sequence: TGCGCCAGCAGCTTGGGAGGGGGTCGTAGCAATCAGCCCCAGCATTTT. This encodes CASSLGGGRSNQPQHF.

This chain connects TRBV2 to TRBJ1-5; 7 bases map to TRBD1. The CDR3 runs 15 residues. V lost 5 bases and J lost 2; bases outside the gene matches: 6. Germline CDR1 reads SNHLY; CDR2 reads FYNNEI. This CDR3 reads CASSPTGKGNQPQHF. CDR3 in DNA: TGTGCCAGCAGTCCGACAGGGAAGGGCAATCAGCCCCAGCATTTT.

V gene TRBV27 combines with J gene TRBJ1-2; D is perhaps TRBD1 (6 bases). The V gene lost 5 bases and the J gene lost 0 bases, with 19 bases spanning the gap. This CDR3 is 17 amino acids long. The V gene's germline CDR1 is MNHEY and CDR2 SMNVEV (reference sequence). CDR3 coding DNA: TGTGCCAGCAGTGCCGACCTCTCGGGACAAACTAACTATGGCTACACCTTC. It yields the protein CASSADLSGQTNYGYTF.

This clone has just one count. V gene TRBV10-3 combines with J gene TRBJ1-1; D might be TRBD1 (6 bases). V shed 5 bases and J shed 4 bases, with 17 bases lying between them. This CDR3 spans 15 amino acids. Germline V CDR1 and CDR2: ENHRY, SYGVKD. Written as DNA, the CDR3 is TGTGCCATCAGTAGAAGAACAGGGTGGGGCACTGAAGCTTTCTTT. It is translated as CAISRRTGWGTEAFF.